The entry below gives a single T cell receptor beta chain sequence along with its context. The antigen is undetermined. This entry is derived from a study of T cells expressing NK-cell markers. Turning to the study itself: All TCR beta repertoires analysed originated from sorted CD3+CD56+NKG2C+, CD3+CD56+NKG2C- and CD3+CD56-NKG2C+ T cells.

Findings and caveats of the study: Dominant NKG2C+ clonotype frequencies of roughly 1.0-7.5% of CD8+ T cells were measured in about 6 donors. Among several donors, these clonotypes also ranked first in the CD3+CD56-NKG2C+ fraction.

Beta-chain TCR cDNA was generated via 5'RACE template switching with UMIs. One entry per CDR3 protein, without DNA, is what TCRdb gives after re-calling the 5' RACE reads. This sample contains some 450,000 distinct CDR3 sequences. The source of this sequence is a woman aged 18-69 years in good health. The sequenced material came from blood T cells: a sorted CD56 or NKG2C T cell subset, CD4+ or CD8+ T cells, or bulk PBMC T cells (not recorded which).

This CDR3 reads CASSPARVSGNTIYF. The chain combines TRBV6-1 with TRBJ1-3. This CDR3 spans 15 amino acids. Germline-derived CDR1 and CDR2 are MNHNS and SASEGT.